A single sample gave rise to the 9 T cell receptor beta chains below, sequenced in a study of blood T cell repertoires in COVID-19. TCRdb keeps only in-frame clones here, not all; method: immunoSEQ multiplex PCR. The sample holds roughly 250,000 clones; 70% to 90% are singletons and the top ten take roughly 4%. Specimen: PBMCs or T cells enriched from blood (not recorded which). These receptors originate from a woman under 40 who had recovered from COVID-19.

This sequence joins TRBV7-8 and TRBJ1-4; possibly TRBD1 for D (6 bases). The CDR3 length is 17 residues. CDR1 and CDR2 (germline): SGHVS, FQNEAQ. Trimming pared 0 bases from V and 2 bases from J, leaving 13 bases between. The CDR3 is CASSLAPQGLTNEKLFF. CDR3 nucleotides: TGTGCCAGCAGCTTAGCGCCCCAGGGGTTGACTAATGAAAAACTGTTTTTT.

The count of this clone is one. This sequence joins TRBV7-9 and TRBJ2-3, with D possibly matching TRBD2 (6 bases). V was clipped by 6 bases and J by 1 base, with 11 bases between them. Per germline, CDR1 SEHNR and CDR2 FQNEAQ (reference sequence). The CDR3 loop spans 14 amino acids. The CDR3, as DNA: TGTGCCAGCAGTCCGGGACTTGGCACAGATACGCAGTATTTT. This encodes CASSPGLGTDTQYF.

In this sample, this clone turned up once. The chain couples TRBV10-1 to TRBJ2-7; D is uncertain. The V and J ends lost 6 bases and 10 bases respectively, with 22 bases between them. Germline V lookup: CDR1 WNHNN, CDR2 SYGVQD (reference sequence). The CDR3 is 14 residues long. The CDR3 coding sequence is TGCGCCAGCAGCTCCCGTAGCCTCGAGCATCACCAGTACTTC. Its protein is CASSSRSLEHHQYF.

This clone was seen more than once but under ten times. This chain connects TRBV7-2 to TRBJ1-5; 8 nucleotides align to TRBD1. This CDR3 has 15 residues. Germline CDR1 SGHTA, CDR2 FQGNSA. Trimming took 5 bases from V and 3 from J; bases not matched to a gene: 6. CDR3 loop: CASSPGQGPNQPQHF. CDR3 bases: TGTGCCAGCAGCCCTGGACAGGGCCCCAATCAGCCCCAGCATTTT.

The CDR3 coding sequence is TGTGCCAGCAGCCCCACGGTCCGCGGGGGGGCCTACAATGAGCAGTTCTTC. Residues: CASSPTVRGGAYNEQFF. The chain combines TRBV7-7 with TRBJ2-1, with 9 positions matching TRBD2. With V trimmed by 5 bases and J by 2 bases, 10 bases remained unmatched. The CDR3 extends over 17 amino acids. Germline lookup yields CDR1 SSHAT and CDR2 FNYEAQ (reference sequence).

The chain couples TRBV7-6 to TRBJ2-5; D may be TRBD2 (5 bases). Germline V gene lookup returns CDR1 SGHVS and CDR2 FNYEAQ. The CDR3 is 14 amino acids. V lost 4 bases and J lost 5, with 14 bases in between. CDR3: CASSSLAPGETQYF. DNA for the CDR3: TGTGCCAGCAGCTCCCTAGCCCCGGGGGAGACCCAGTACTTC.

This rearrangement joins TRBV7-2 to TRBJ2-7; 7 bases line up with TRBD1. The CDR3 runs 14 residues. The trim removed 5 bases at V and 2 bases at J, leaving 6 bases unmatched. Looked up from germline, CDR1 is SGHTA and CDR2 is FQGNSA. CDR3 in amino acids: CASSHLDRTYEQYF. DNA for the CDR3: TGTGCCAGCAGCCATTTGGACAGGACCTACGAGCAGTACTTC.

The chain is built from TRBV15 and TRBJ1-2; TRBD1 matches at 8 bases. Per germline, CDR1 LNHNV and CDR2 YYDKDF (reference sequence). The length of the CDR3 is 15 residues. Trimming at V came to 4 bases and at J to 8 bases, leaving 12 bases not matched to a gene. CDR3 amino acids: CATSINRGTSSGYTF. The CDR3 DNA follows: TGTGCCACCAGCATCAACAGGGGGACCAGCTCGGGCTACACCTTC.

The rearrangement uses TRBV14 and TRBJ1-5; unclear D gene. With 8 bases removed from V and 5 bases from J, the gap between germline ends came to 7 bases. The CDR3 extends over 11 amino acids. CDR1 SGHDN and CDR2 FVKESK come from the germline V gene. The CDR3 DNA is TGTGCCAGCTCGCGGGATCAGCCCCAGCATTTT. Translation gives CASSRDQPQHF.